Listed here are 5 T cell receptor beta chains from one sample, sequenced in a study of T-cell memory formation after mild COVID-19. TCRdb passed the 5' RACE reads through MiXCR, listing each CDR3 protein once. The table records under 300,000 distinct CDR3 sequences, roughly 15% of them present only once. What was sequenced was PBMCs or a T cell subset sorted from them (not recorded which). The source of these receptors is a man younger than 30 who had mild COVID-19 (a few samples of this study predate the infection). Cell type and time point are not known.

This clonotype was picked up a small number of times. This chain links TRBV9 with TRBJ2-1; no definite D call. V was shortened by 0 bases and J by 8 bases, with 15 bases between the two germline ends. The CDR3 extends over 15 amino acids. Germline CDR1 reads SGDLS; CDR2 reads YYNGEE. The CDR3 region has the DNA TGTGCCAGCAGCGTAGCCGGTTTTATTCTCGATGAGCAGTTCTTC. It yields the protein CASSVAGFILDEQFF.

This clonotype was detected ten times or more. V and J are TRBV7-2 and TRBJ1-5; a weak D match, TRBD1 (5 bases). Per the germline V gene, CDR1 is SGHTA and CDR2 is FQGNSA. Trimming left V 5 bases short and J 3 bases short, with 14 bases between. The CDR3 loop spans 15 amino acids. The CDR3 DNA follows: TGTGCCAGCAGCCCTAGGGGTGGATCCAATCAGCCCCAGCATTTT. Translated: CASSPRGGSNQPQHF.

CDR3: CASRRTDYNEQFF. The DNA for the CDR3 is TGTGCCAGCAGAAGGACAGACTACAATGAGCAGTTCTTC. The chain has TRBV7-8 and TRBJ2-1; D perhaps matches TRBD1 (6 bases). CDR1 and CDR2 (germline): SGHVS, FQNEAQ. CDR3 length equals 13 residues. The V end lost 6 bases, the J end lost 3 bases, and 9 bases lay between the germline ends.

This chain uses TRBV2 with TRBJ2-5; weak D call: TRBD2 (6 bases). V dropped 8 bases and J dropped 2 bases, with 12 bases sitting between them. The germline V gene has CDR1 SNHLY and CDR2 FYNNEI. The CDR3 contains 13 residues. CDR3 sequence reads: CASGRGIQETQYF. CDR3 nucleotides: TGTGCCAGCGGACGGGGGATTCAAGAGACCCAGTACTTC.

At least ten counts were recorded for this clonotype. The CDR3 here is CASSLQVNTEAFF. In DNA form, the CDR3 reads TGTGCCAGCAGTTTACAGGTGAACACTGAAGCTTTCTTT. This chain joins TRBV12-3 or TRBV12-4 and TRBJ1-1; D remains unclear. The CDR3 totals 13 residues. Trimming shortened V by 2 bases and J by 0 bases, and 4 bases separated the two germline ends.